Below, 3 T cell receptor beta chains from the same sample are listed, as sequenced in a study of T cell responses to AZD1222 COVID-19 vaccine. Some clones are missing from TCRdb's copy, which holds only in-frame ones; the method was immunoSEQ multiplex PCR. The data hold 100,000 to 120,000 clones, with 70% to 90% observed a single time. The material was peripheral blood, obtained on day 0 of AZD1222 vaccination. These receptors originate from an adult in good health.

The chain recombines TRBV6-6 with TRBJ1-4; D remains unclear. Trimming left V 5 bases short and J 0 bases short, with 16 bases between. The germline V gene has CDR1 MNHNY and CDR2 SVGAGI (reference sequence). CDR3 length: 17 residues. The CDR3: CASSPQLEATTNEKLFF. In DNA form, the CDR3 reads TGTGCCAGCAGTCCCCAGTTGGAAGCGACAACTAATGAAAAACTGTTTTTT.

The J gene is TRBJ1-1, the V gene TRBV5-1; no clear D. This CDR3 region has 14 residues. V lost 0 bases and J lost 1, with 7 bases in between. Germline V gene lookup returns CDR1 SGHRS and CDR2 YFSETQ. As DNA, the CDR3 is TGCGCCAGCAGCTTGGTCATGGGGAACACTGAAGCTTTCTTT. Translation: CASSLVMGNTEAFF.

This chain connects TRBV5-5 to TRBJ1-4; no reliable D call. CDR3 length: 13 residues. Trimming pared 4 bases from V and 8 bases from J, leaving 12 bases between. Per germline, CDR1 SGHKS and CDR2 YYEKEE (reference sequence). For the CDR3, the DNA is TGTGCCAGCAGCCTGGCGGGTGGGGAAAAACTGTTTTTT. Its protein is CASSLAGGEKLFF. The full variable domain, its missing parts supplied by reference TRBV5-5 and TRBJ1-4, is DAGVTQSPTHLIKTRGQQVTLRCSPISGHKSVSWYQQVLGQGPQFIFQYYEKEERGRGNFPDRFSARQFPNYSSELNVNALLLGDSALYLCASSLAGGEKLFFGSGTQLSVL.